The present TCR beta chain was sequenced within a study of chronic HIV infection and antiretroviral therapy. In this sample, this clonotype turned up once. The V and J ends lost 3 bases and 8 bases respectively, with 10 bases between them. In germline, CDR1 is SEHNR, CDR2 FQNEAQ (reference sequence). The CDR3 is 12 residues long. TCRdb passed the 5' RACE reads through MiXCR, listing each CDR3 protein once. The profile shows about 31,000 distinct CDR3 sequences, over 7% of them singletons. The sample comprised peripheral blood. The genes are TRBV7-9 and TRBJ1-1; TRBD1 might be the D (5 bases). The TCR comes from an adult who had HIV and had not received antiretroviral therapy, or was an uninfected healthy control (not recorded which). This chain's CDR3 is CASSFLAGEAFF. The CDR3 DNA reads TGTGCCAGCAGCTTTCTGGCAGGGGAAGCTTTCTTT.